This TCR beta chain was identified during a study of blood T cell repertoires in COVID-19. Study-level information: Spain, Italy and the United States supplied samples that represented acute and convalescent COVID-19. T cells, B-cell-depleted T cells, or PBMCs supplied cDNA or gDNA.

The length of the CDR3 is 13 residues. Trimming left V 4 bases short and J 2 bases short, with 12 bases between. In germline, CDR1 is GTSNPN, CDR2 SVGIG (reference sequence). For recovered donors of Cohort 3, there were two negative PCRs, clearance, or symptom resolution. Clones were sequenced by immunoSEQ multiplex PCR, and TCRdb holds only the in-frame ones, with some missing. The sample gives approximately 130,000 clones, 86% of which show up once; under 2.5% is in the top ten. The rearrangement joins TRBV30 to TRBJ2-7, with D perhaps TRBD2 (6 bases). The clonotype was recovered from a woman between 50 and 59 years old who had recovered from COVID-19. Sequencing input: PBMCs or T cells enriched from blood (not recorded which). This chain's CDR3 is CAWKALATYEQYF. CDR3 sequence (DNA): TGTGCCTGGAAGGCTCTAGCGACCTACGAGCAGTACTTC.